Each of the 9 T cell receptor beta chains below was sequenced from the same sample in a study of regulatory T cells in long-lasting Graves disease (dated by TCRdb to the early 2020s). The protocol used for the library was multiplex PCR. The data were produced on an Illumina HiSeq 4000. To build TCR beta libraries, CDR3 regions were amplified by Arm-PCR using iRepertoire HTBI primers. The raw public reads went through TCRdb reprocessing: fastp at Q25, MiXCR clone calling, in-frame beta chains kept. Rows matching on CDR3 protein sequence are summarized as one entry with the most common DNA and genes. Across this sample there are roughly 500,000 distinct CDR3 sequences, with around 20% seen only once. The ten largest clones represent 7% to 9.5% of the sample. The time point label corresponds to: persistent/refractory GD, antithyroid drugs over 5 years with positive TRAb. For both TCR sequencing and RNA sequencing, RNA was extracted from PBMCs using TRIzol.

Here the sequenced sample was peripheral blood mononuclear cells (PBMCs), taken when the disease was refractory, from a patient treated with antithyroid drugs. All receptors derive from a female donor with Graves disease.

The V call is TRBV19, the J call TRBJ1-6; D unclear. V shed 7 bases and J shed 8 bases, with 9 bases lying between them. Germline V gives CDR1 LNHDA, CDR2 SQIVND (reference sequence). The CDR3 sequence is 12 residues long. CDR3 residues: CASNKRHSPLHF. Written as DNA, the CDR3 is TGTGCCAGTAATAAGAGGCATTCACCCCTCCACTTT.

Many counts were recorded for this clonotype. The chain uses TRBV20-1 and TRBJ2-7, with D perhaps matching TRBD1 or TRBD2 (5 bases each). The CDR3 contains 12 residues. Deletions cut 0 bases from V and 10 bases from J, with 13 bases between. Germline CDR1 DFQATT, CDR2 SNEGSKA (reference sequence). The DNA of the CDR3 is TGCAGTGCTAGAGAAGGGGCGCGGGCCCAGTACTTC. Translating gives CSAREGARAQYF.

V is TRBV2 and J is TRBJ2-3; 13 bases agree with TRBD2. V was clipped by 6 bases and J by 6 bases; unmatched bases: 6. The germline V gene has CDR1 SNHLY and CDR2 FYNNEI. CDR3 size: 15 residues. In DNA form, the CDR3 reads TGTGCCAGCAGCGCCGGACTAGCGGGAGCCGATACGCAGTATTTT. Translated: CASSAGLAGADTQYF.

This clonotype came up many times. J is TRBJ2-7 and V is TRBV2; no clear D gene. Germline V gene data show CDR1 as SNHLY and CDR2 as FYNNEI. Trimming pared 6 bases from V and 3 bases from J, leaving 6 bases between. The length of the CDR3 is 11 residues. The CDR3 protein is CASRGNYEQYF. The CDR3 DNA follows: TGTGCCAGCAGGGGGAACTACGAGCAGTACTTC.

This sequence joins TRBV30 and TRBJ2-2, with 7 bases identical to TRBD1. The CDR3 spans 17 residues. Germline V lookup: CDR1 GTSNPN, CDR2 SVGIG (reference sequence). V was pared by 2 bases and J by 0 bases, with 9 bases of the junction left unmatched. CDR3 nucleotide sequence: TGTGCCTGGAGTCCCCCCGGCAGGGGGTCGAACACCGGGGAGCTGTTTTTT. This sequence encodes CAWSPPGRGSNTGELFF.

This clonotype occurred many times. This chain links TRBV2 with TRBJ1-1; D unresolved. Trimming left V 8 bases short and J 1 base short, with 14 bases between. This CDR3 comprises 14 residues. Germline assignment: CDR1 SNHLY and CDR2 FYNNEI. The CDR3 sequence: CASWATETNTEAFF. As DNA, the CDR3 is TGTGCCAGCTGGGCAACAGAAACGAACACTGAAGCTTTCTTT.

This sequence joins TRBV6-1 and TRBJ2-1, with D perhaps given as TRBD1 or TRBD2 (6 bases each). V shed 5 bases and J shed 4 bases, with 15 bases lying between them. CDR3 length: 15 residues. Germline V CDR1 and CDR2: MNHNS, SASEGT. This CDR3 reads CASSPLGGVYNEQFF. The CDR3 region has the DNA TGTGCCAGCAGTCCCCTCGGGGGCGTTTACAATGAGCAGTTCTTC.

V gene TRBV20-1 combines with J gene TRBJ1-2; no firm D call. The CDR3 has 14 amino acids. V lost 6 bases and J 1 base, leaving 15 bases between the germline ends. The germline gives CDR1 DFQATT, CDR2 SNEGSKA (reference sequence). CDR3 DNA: TGCAGTGCCATAGACCCCGGACTTAACTATGGCTACACCTTC. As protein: CSAIDPGLNYGYTF.

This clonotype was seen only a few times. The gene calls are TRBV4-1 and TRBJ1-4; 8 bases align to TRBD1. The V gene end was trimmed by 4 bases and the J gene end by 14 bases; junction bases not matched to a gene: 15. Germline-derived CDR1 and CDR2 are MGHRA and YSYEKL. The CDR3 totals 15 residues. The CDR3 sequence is CASSLQDREKGILFF. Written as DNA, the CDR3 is TGCGCCAGCAGCCTTCAGGACAGGGAGAAGGGTATTCTGTTTTTT.